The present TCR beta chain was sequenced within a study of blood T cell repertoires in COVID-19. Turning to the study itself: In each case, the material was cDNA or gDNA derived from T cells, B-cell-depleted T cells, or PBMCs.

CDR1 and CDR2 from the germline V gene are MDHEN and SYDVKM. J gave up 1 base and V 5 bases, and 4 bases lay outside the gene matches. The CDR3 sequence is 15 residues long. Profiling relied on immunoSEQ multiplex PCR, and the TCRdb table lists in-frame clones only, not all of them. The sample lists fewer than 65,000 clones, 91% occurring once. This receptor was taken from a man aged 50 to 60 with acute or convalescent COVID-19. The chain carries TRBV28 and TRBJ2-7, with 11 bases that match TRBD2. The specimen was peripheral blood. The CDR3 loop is CASSTRLAGSYEQYF. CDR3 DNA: TGTGCCAGCAGTACCAGACTAGCGGGGTCCTACGAGCAGTACTTC. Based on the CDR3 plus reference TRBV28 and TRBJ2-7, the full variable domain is DVKVTQSSRYLVKRTGEKVFLECVQDMDHENMFWYRQDPGLGLRLIYFSYDVKMKEKGDIPEGYSVSREKKERFSLILESASTNQTSMYLCASSTRLAGSYEQYFGPGTRLTVT.